A single sample is the source of the 30 T cell receptor beta chains below, sequenced in a study of PD-L1 blockade in urothelial cancer. The table came from immunoSEQ multiplex PCR; TCRdb's copy has only in-frame clones and leaves some out. The sample contains tens of thousands of clones, approximately 86% of which appear only once. Sample time point: peripheral blood 6 weeks after treatment start. The starting material was PBMCs, obtained around atezolizumab (anti-PD-L1) treatment. The receptor source for this set is a man in his fifties or sixties with urothelial cancer.

The V and J genes are TRBV5-4 and TRBJ2-7; D is perhaps TRBD1 (6 bases). This CDR3 comprises 15 residues. The germline CDR1 and CDR2 sequences are SGHNT and YYREEE (reference sequence). Trimming removed 0 bases from V and 0 bases from J, with 10 bases in between. The CDR3, as DNA: TGTGCCAGCAGCTTGGGTGGACAGAGCTCCTACGAGCAGTACTTC. Protein: CASSLGGQSSYEQYF. Looking up the rest from reference TRBV5-4 and TRBJ2-7 gives the full variable domain: ETGVTQSPTHLIKTRGQQVTLRCSSQSGHNTVSWYQQALGQGPQFIFQYYREEENGRGNFPPRFSGLQFPNYSSELNVNALELDDSALYLCASSLGGQSSYEQYFGPGTRLTVT.

The chain is built from TRBV9 and TRBJ1-1, with 7 bases aligning to TRBD1. The V gene's germline CDR1 is SGDLS and CDR2 YYNGEE. The CDR3 sequence is 15 residues long. The V and J ends lost 0 bases and 4 bases, in that order; junction bases with no gene match: 6. The CDR3 is CASSVDNQGVTEAFF. DNA of the CDR3: TGTGCCAGCAGCGTAGATAATCAGGGGGTCACTGAAGCTTTCTTT.

V gene TRBV4-3 combines with J gene TRBJ1-4, with D unresolved. Germline V gene sequence: CDR1 LGHNA, CDR2 YSLEER. The length of the CDR3 is 15 residues. The V end was cut by 10 bases, the J end by 0 bases, with 15 bases between. The CDR3 loop reads CATAAAVATNEKLFF. CDR3 DNA: TGCGCCACAGCAGCTGCGGTGGCAACTAATGAAAAACTGTTTTTT.

This sequence joins TRBV6-5 and TRBJ1-2; tentatively, D is TRBD1 (5 bases). Trimming took off 5 bases at V and 8 bases at J, with 18 bases between the two ends. The CDR3 runs 14 residues. Germline V CDR1 and CDR2: MNHEY, SVGAGI. The DNA of the CDR3 is TGTGCCAGCAGTCCCGGGGGGGAGAGGGGAGGCTACACCTTC. It encodes CASSPGGERGGYTF.

This clone has a single count. This chain links TRBV5-4 with TRBJ1-1; no clear D. The V gene's germline CDR1 is SGHNT and CDR2 YYREEE (reference sequence). V dropped 0 bases and J dropped 1 base, with 13 bases sitting between them. The CDR3 has 16 residues. The CDR3 loop is CASSLGLPGANTEAFF. In nucleotides, the CDR3 is TGTGCCAGCAGCTTGGGACTACCGGGCGCGAACACTGAAGCTTTCTTT.

This chain uses TRBV27 with TRBJ1-6, with D possibly being TRBD1 (6 bases). Trimming removed 5 bases at V and 7 bases at J, with 15 bases between. The CDR3 is 15 amino acids. Germline CDR1 reads MNHEY; CDR2 reads SMNVEV (reference sequence). This chain's CDR3 is CASSPGTLGNSPLHF. As DNA, the CDR3 is TGTGCCAGCAGTCCCGGGACACTTGGAAATTCACCCCTCCACTTT.

The CDR3, as DNA: TGCGCCAGCAGCCAAGATATGGCCAGGGGAAGGTCCACTGAAGCTTTCTTT. This sequence encodes CASSQDMARGRSTEAFF. The chain is built from TRBV4-3 and TRBJ1-1; TRBD1 might be the D (6 bases). In germline, CDR1 is LGHNA, CDR2 YSLEER. CDR3 length: 17 residues. The germline V and J ends were trimmed by 0 bases and 4 bases, with 18 bases remaining between them.

V is TRBV4-3 and J is TRBJ2-7; tentative D call: TRBD1 (6 bases). Trimming left V 0 bases short and J 5 bases short, with 26 bases between. CDR3 length: 19 amino acids. The V gene's germline CDR1 is LGHNA and CDR2 YSLEER. CDR3 sequence (DNA): TGCGCCAGCAGCCAAGATCGGTTGGGGCAGGGGCGCAGGCCCCACGAGCAGTACTTC. Translated, it gives CASSQDRLGQGRRPHEQYF.

The sample holds one count of this clone. The genes are TRBV6-1 and TRBJ1-2; possible D gene TRBD1, 6 bases. The CDR3 loop spans 12 amino acids. V was clipped by 4 bases and J by 7 bases, with 10 bases between them. The germline V gene encodes CDR1 MNHNS and CDR2 SASEGT. The CDR3 DNA reads as TGTGCCAGCAGTGTTGCAGGGGCTGGCTACACCTTC. Its protein is CASSVAGAGYTF.

The V gene is TRBV6-1, the J gene TRBJ2-2; the match to TRBD2 covers 9 bases. The CDR3 has 15 amino acids. The V gene's germline CDR1 is MNHNS and CDR2 SASEGT. The CDR3 region is CAGGGLAGTTGELFF. CDR3 in DNA: TGTGCGGGAGGAGGGCTAGCGGGAACCACCGGGGAGCTGTTTTTT.

The chain carries TRBV5-1 and TRBJ2-2; a weak D match, TRBD1 (5 bases). Germline values: CDR1 SGHRS, CDR2 YFSETQ. Trimming stripped 0 bases from V and 4 bases from J, with 13 bases between. This CDR3 spans 16 amino acids. As DNA, the CDR3 is TGCGCCAGCAGCTTGGACAGGCCCCGTGGCACCGGGGAGCTGTTTTTT. Translating gives CASSLDRPRGTGELFF.

The chain carries TRBV5-4 and TRBJ2-3; 9 positions match TRBD1. Germline values: CDR1 SGHNT, CDR2 YYREEE (reference sequence). V was clipped by 3 bases and J by 4 bases; unmatched bases: 6. The CDR3 totals 15 residues. The CDR3 region is CASSWGDRAADTQYF. CDR3 nucleotide sequence: TGTGCCAGCAGCTGGGGGGACAGGGCCGCAGATACGCAGTATTTT.

The chain carries TRBV21-1 and TRBJ1-2; the DNA was not used to check the table's D call, TRBD1. TRBV21-1 constitutes a pseudogene. The CDR3 spans 14 residues. CDR3 DNA: TGTGCCAGCAGGACACAGGGAGCGGACTATGGCTACACCTTC. This codes for CASRTQGADYGYTF.

The chain recombines TRBV11-2 with TRBJ1-1; 7 bases are a match to TRBD1. V dropped 3 bases and J dropped 3; count of bases not matched to a gene: 1. The CDR3 spans 13 residues. Germline loops: CDR1 SGHAT, CDR2 FQNNGV. The CDR3 loop reads CASSFQGDTEAFF. DNA of the CDR3: TGTGCCAGCAGCTTCCAGGGGGACACTGAAGCTTTCTTT.

The gene calls are TRBV6-5 and TRBJ2-5; a weak D match, TRBD1 (5 bases). CDR1 is MNHEY and CDR2 is SVGAGI in the germline V gene. V lost 5 bases, J lost 4 bases, and 11 bases lay in between. CDR3 length equals 13 residues. The CDR3 region is CASSPRQRETQYF. CDR3 nucleotide sequence: TGTGCCAGCAGTCCCCGACAGAGAGAGACCCAGTACTTC.

The rearrangement links TRBV7-6 to TRBJ2-1; 11 bases fit TRBD2. J was trimmed by 6 bases and V by 5 bases; bases with no gene match: 6. This CDR3 has 15 amino acids. CDR1 and CDR2 from the germline V gene are SGHVS and FNYEAQ. The CDR3: CASSHTSGGSNEQFF. CDR3 in DNA: TGTGCCAGCAGCCACACTAGCGGGGGTTCCAATGAGCAGTTCTTC.

This clone was seen only a few times. V and J are TRBV15 and TRBJ1-2; D ambiguous. The CDR3 loop spans 14 amino acids. Trimming shortened V by 0 bases and J by 3 bases, and 8 bases separated the two germline ends. CDR1 is LNHNV, CDR2 YYDKDF, per germline (reference sequence). The CDR3 spells CATSRDSSHYGYTF. In nucleotides, the CDR3 is TGTGCCACCAGCAGAGATTCGTCCCACTATGGCTACACCTTC.

V gene TRBV6-5 combines with J gene TRBJ2-1, with 9 bases lining up with TRBD1. This CDR3 spans 15 amino acids. J lost 6 bases, V lost 0 bases, and 3 bases had no gene match. The germline V gene encodes CDR1 MNHEY and CDR2 SVGAGI. The CDR3 spells CASSYSPGQGNEQFF. CDR3 in DNA: TGTGCCAGCAGTTACTCACCGGGACAGGGCAATGAGCAGTTCTTC.

The genes are TRBV7-2 and TRBJ1-4, with a tentative D call TRBD1 (6 bases). The CDR3 is 15 amino acids. CDR1 is SGHTA and CDR2 is FQGNSA in the germline V gene. V was cut by 6 bases and J by 7 bases, with 18 bases left in between. CDR3 coding DNA: TGTGCCAGCAGAGAGAAGTCAGGGGACGGTGAAAAACTGTTTTTT. The encoded protein is CASREKSGDGEKLFF.

The chain carries TRBV23-1 and TRBJ1-6; no firm D call. TRBV23-1 is filed as an ORF, its function uncertain. The CDR3 has 15 amino acids. Trimming removed 4 bases from V and 7 bases from J, with 14 bases in between. CDR3 nucleotides: TGCGCCAGCAGTCCCGCGTCGGCGGGGAATTCACCCCTCCACTTT. It encodes CASSPASAGNSPLHF.

For the CDR3, the DNA is TGCGCCAGCAGTGAGTCAAGGAGCGGCGAGCAGTACTTC. Translation gives CASSESRSGEQYF. V gene TRBV10-2 combines with J gene TRBJ2-7, with a possible D match to TRBD2 (5 bases). Germline CDR1 WSHSY, CDR2 SAAADI. The CDR3 has 13 residues. V was trimmed by 0 bases and J by 6 bases, leaving 9 bases between them.

This clone was recorded a few times. V usage is TRBV18 and J usage is TRBJ1-1, with D tentatively TRBD1 (5 bases). The germline V and J ends were trimmed by 6 bases and 10 bases, with 12 bases remaining between them. The germline gives CDR1 KGHSH, CDR2 LQKENI. CDR3 size: 11 residues. CDR3 sequence: CASSPDRVAFF. In DNA, the CDR3 is TGTGCCAGCTCCCCCGACAGAGTAGCTTTCTTT.

The rearrangement joins TRBV5-4 to TRBJ1-2; weak D call: TRBD1 (5 bases). The CDR3 covers 15 residues. V lost 4 bases and J lost 4, with 17 bases in between. CDR1 and CDR2 (germline): SGHNT, YYREEE (reference sequence). CDR3 protein: CASSPAAGVGYGYTF. The CDR3 DNA follows: TGTGCCAGCAGCCCAGCCGCGGGGGTTGGCTATGGCTACACCTTC.

This chain connects TRBV6-1 to TRBJ1-1, with a possible D match to TRBD1 (6 bases). V was trimmed by 4 bases and J by 4 bases, leaving 13 bases between them. Looked up from germline, CDR1 is MNHNS and CDR2 is SASEGT. This CDR3 is built from 14 residues. In DNA form, the CDR3 reads TGTGCCAGCAGTGCCACAGGGTATAGCACTGAAGCTTTCTTT. Translating gives CASSATGYSTEAFF.

The chain has TRBV4-1 and TRBJ1-4; 8 bases agree with TRBD1. The length of the CDR3 is 16 residues. Germline CDR1 reads MGHRA; CDR2 reads YSYEKL. The junction had 9 bases not matched to a gene; V was cut back by 4 bases and J by 5 bases. CDR3 sequence: CASSRNRDRRNEKLFF. For the CDR3, the DNA is TGCGCCAGCAGCCGAAACCGGGACAGGCGAAATGAAAAACTGTTTTTT.

This chain links TRBV19 with TRBJ2-2, with a tentative D call TRBD1 (6 bases). The germline V and J ends were trimmed by 6 bases and 7 bases, with 18 bases remaining between them. The CDR3 covers 15 residues. The germline gives CDR1 LNHDA, CDR2 SQIVND (reference sequence). This CDR3 reads CASSPGTPVGGELFF. CDR3 sequence (DNA): TGTGCCAGTAGCCCCGGGACACCCGTCGGCGGGGAGCTGTTTTTT.

The rearrangement uses TRBV11-2 and TRBJ2-3, with 11 bases lining up with TRBD2. Germline trimming cut 5 bases from V and 2 bases from J; bases unmatched to any gene: 6. The CDR3 has 16 residues. Germline V lookup: CDR1 SGHAT, CDR2 FQNNGV. CDR3 protein: CASSLAGGRFTDTQYF. In DNA, the CDR3 is TGTGCCAGCAGCCTAGCGGGGGGTCGGTTCACAGATACGCAGTATTTT.

This clone was recorded once. This chain uses TRBV5-1 with TRBJ1-1, with 9 bases lining up with TRBD1. Germline V gives CDR1 SGHRS, CDR2 YFSETQ. The CDR3 is 14 amino acids. J lost 5 bases, V lost 5 bases, and 7 bases had no gene match. CDR3 protein: CASSQDRGGTEAFF. The CDR3 DNA follows: TGCGCCAGCAGTCAGGACAGGGGAGGGACTGAAGCTTTCTTT.

This rearrangement joins TRBV10-1 to TRBJ2-1; TRBD2 matches 11 bases. This CDR3 is 17 amino acids long. V shed 0 bases and J 4 bases; nucleotides not matched to a gene: 5. Germline loops: CDR1 WNHNN, CDR2 SYGVQD (reference sequence). DNA for the CDR3: TGCGCCAGCAGTGAGTCGGCTAGCGGGGGGCCTTACAATGAGCAGTTCTTC. Its protein product is CASSESASGGPYNEQFF.

This chain links TRBV13 with TRBJ2-2, with D hard to call. V lost 1 base, J lost 2 bases, and 5 bases lay in between. The CDR3 is 14 residues long. The V gene's germline CDR1 is PRHDT and CDR2 FYEKMQ (reference sequence). The CDR3 region is CASSLVRNTGELFF. The CDR3 nucleotides read TGTGCCAGCAGCTTAGTTAGAAACACCGGGGAGCTGTTTTTT. The full variable domain, with the rest looked up from reference TRBV13 and TRBJ2-2, is AAGVIQSPRHLIKEKRETATLKCYPIPRHDTVYWYQQGPGQDPQFLISFYEKMQSDKGSIPDRFSAQQFSDYHSELNMSSLELGDSALYFCASSLVRNTGELFFGEGSRLTVL.